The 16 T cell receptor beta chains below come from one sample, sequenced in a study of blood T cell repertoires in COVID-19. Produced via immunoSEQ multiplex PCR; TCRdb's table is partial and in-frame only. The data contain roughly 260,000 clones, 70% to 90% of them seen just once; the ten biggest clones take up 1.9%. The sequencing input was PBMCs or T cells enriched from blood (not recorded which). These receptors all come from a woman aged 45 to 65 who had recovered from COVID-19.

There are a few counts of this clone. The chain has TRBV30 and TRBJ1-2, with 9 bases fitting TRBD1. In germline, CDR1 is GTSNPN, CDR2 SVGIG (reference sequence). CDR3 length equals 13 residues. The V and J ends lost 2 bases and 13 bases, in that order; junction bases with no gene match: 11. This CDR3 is CAWSRDRVKGSTF. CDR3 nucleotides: TGTGCCTGGAGTCGGGACAGGGTAAAAGGAAGCACCTTC.

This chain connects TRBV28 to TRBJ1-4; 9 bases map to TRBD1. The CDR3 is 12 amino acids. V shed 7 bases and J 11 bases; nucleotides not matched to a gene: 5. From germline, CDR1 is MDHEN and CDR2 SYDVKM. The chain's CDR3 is CASIGTGSKLFF. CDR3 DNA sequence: TGTGCCAGCATAGGGACAGGGTCTAAACTGTTTTTT.

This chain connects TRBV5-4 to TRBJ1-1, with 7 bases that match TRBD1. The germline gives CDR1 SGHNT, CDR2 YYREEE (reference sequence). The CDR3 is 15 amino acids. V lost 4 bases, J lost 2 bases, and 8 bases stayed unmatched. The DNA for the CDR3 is TGTGCCAGCAGCGGTCGAACAGGGGTCAACACTGAAGCTTTCTTT. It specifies CASSGRTGVNTEAFF.

For the CDR3, the DNA is TGTGCCACCAGTGTCGGACTAGCGGGAGCTTCAAGCTCCTACGAGCAGTACTTC. It is translated as CATSVGLAGASSSYEQYF. The chain recombines TRBV24-1 with TRBJ2-7; TRBD2 matches at 13 bases. V dropped 5 bases and J dropped 0; count of bases not matched to a gene: 9. The CDR3 consists of 18 residues. Germline V gene lookup returns CDR1 KGHDR and CDR2 SFDVKD.

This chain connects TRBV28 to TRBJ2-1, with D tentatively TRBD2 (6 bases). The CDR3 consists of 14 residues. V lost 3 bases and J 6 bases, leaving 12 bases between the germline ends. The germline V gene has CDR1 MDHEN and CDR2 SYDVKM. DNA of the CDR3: TGTGCCAGCAGTTTGCCGTTGGGAGGCAATGAGCAGTTCTTC. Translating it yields CASSLPLGGNEQFF.

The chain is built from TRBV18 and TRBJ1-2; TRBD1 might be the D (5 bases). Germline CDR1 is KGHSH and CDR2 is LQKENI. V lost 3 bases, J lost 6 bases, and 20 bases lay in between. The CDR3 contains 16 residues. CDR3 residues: CASSPTSGARKDGYTF. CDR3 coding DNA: TGTGCCAGCTCACCGACCAGCGGGGCTAGGAAGGATGGCTACACCTTC. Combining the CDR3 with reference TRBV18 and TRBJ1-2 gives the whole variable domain NAGVMQNPRHLVRRRGQEARLRCSPMKGHSHVYWYRQLPEEGLKFMVYLQKENIIDESGMPKERFSAEFPKEGPSILRIQQVVRGDSAAYFCASSPTSGARKDGYTFGSGTRLTVV.

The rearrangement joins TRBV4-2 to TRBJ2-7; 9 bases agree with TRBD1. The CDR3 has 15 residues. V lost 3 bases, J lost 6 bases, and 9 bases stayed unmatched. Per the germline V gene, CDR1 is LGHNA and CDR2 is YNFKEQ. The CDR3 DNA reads TGTGCCAGCAGCCAGACTCCGGGACAGGGATCCGAGCAGTACTTC. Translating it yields CASSQTPGQGSEQYF.

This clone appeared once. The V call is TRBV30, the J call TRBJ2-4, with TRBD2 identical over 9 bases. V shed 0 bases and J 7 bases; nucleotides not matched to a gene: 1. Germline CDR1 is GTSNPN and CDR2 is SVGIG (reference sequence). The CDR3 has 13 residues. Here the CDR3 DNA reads TGTGCCTGGAGTGTCGCGGGGGGGAACATTCAGTACTTC. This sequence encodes CAWSVAGGNIQYF.

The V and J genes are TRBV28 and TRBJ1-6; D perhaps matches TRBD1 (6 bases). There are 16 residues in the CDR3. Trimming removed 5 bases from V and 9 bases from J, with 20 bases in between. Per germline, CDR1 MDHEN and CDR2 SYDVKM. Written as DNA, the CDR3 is TGTGCCAGCAGTCCCTCAGGGGCGCCTCGAATTTCACCCCTCCACTTT. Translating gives CASSPSGAPRISPLHF.

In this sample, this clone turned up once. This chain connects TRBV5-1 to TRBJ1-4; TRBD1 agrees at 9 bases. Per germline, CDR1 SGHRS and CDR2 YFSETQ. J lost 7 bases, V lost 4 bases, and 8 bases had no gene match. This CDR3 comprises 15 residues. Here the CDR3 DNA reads TGCGCCAGCAGCACACAACAGGGGGCTGGTGAAAAACTGTTTTTT. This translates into CASSTQQGAGEKLFF.

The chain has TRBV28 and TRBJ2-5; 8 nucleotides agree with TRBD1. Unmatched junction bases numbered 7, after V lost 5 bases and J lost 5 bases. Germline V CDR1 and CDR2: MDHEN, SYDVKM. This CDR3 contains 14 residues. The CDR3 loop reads CASSVQGARETQYF. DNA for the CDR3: TGTGCCAGCAGTGTCCAGGGGGCCCGCGAGACCCAGTACTTC.

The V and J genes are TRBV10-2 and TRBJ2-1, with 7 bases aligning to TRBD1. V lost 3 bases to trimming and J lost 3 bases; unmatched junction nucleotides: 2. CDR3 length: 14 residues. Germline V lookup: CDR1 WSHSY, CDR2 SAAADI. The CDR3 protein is CASSDRGSYNEQFF. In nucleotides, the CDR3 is TGCGCCAGCAGTGACAGGGGGAGCTACAATGAGCAGTTCTTC.

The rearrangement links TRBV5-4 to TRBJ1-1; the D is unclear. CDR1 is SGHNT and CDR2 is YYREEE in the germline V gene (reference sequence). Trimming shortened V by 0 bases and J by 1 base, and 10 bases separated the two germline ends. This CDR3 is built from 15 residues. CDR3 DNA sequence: TGTGCCAGCAGCTTGGAGAGTAGATCGAACACTGAAGCTTTCTTT. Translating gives CASSLESRSNTEAFF.

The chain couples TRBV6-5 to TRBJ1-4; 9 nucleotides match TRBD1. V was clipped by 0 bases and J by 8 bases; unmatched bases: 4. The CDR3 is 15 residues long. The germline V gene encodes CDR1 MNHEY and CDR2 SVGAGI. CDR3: CASSYSGTGTEKLFF. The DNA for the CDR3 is TGTGCCAGCAGTTACTCGGGGACAGGGACCGAAAAACTGTTTTTT.

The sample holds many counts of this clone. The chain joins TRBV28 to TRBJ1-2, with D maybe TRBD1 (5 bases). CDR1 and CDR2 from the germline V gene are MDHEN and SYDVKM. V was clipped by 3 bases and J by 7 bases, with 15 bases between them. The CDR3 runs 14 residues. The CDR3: CASSFFDPGGGYTF. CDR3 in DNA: TGTGCCAGCAGTTTCTTCGACCCCGGGGGTGGCTACACCTTC.

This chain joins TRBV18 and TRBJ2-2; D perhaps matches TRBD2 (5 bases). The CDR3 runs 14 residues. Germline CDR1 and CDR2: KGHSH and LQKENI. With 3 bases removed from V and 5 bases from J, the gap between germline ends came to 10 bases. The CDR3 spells CASSPRAVTGELFF. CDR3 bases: TGTGCCAGCTCACCGAGGGCCGTAACCGGGGAGCTGTTTTTT.